This TCR beta chain is drawn from a study of Ad26.COV2.S vaccination and SARS-CoV-2 variants. Study summary: Doses of Ad26.COV2.S were injected into muscle once or twice, 56 days apart. Study conclusions and caveats: Vaccine recipients surpassed placebo recipients in spike-specific TCR breadth. An underestimation of total T cell responses may have resulted from the TCR breadth and depth analyses.

This clone was detected once. Its antigen remains unidentified. The limits of the CDR3 on the DNA are not certain, so only TCRdb's listed CDR3 is given. Clones were read by immunoSEQ multiplex PCR, and TCRdb kept only the in-frame ones, dropping some. In the table there are 300,000 to 400,000 clones, around 90% of which are singletons. Indicated treatment: some 20 received Ad26.COV2.S at low or high dose, single or two shots; five or six received placebo; per-sample allocation not given. The samples were gathered on day 63 after the first injection of vaccine or placebo. Wuhan-strain spike was delivered by a replication-incompetent Ad26 vector. Both ends counted, the CDR3 spans 13 residues. Germline values: CDR1 SEHNR, CDR2 FQNEAQ (reference sequence).

The source of this sequence is a person between 18 and 65 years old who received the Ad26.COV2.S COVID-19 vaccine or a placebo. The chain carries TRBV7-9 and TRBJ1-1. The sequencing used peripheral blood, collected in a trial of Ad26.COV2.S vaccine versus placebo. The chain's CDR3 is CASSSGWGTEAFF.